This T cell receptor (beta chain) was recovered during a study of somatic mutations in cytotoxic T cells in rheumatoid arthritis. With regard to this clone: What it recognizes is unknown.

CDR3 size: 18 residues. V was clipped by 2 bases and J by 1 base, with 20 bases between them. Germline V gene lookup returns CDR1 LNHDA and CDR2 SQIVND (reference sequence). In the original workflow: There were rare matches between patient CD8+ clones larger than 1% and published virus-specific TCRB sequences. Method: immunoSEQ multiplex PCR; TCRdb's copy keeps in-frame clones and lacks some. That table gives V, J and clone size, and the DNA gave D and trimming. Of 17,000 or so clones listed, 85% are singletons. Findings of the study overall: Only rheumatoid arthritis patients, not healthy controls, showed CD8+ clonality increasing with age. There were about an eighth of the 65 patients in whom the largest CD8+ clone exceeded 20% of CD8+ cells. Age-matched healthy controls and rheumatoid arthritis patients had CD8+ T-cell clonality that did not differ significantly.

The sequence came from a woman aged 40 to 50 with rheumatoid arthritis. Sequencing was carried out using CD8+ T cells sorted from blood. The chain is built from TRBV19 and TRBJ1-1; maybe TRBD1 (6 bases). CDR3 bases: TGTGCCAGTAGTATAAGGGTTTGGCTGGGACACCAGAACACTGAAGCTTTCTTT. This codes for CASSIRVWLGHQNTEAFF.